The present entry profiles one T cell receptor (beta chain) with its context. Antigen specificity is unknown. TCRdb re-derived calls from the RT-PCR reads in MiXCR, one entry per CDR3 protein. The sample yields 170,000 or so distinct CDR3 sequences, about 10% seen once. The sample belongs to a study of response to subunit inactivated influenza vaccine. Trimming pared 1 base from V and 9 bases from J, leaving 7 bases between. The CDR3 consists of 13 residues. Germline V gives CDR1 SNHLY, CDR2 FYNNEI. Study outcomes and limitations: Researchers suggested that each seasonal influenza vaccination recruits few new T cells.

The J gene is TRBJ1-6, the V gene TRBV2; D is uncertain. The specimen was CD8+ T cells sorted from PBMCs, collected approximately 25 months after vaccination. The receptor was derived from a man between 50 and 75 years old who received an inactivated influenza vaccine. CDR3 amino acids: CASSEVPGSPLHF. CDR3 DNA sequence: TGTGCCAGCAGTGAAGTCCCGGGTTCACCCCTCCACTTT.